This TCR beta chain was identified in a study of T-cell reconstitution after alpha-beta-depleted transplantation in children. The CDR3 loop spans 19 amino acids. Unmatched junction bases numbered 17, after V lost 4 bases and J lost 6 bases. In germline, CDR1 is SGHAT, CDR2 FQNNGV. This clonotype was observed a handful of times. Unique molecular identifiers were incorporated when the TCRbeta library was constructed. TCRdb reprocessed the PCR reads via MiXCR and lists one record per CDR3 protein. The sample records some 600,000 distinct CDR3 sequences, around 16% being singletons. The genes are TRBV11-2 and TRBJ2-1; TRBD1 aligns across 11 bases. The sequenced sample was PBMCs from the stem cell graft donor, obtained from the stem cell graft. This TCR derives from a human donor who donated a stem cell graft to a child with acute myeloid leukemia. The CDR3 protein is CASSSPGQGDPFERNEQFF. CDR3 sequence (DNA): TGTGCCAGCAGCTCCCCGGGACAGGGGGACCCGTTCGAGCGCAATGAGCAGTTCTTC.